A selection of T cell receptor beta chains follows, all from one sample in a study of cytomegalovirus exposure and HLA in healthy donors. Profiled with immunoSEQ multiplex PCR; TCRdb holds only in-frame clones, not every one. The repertoire holds roughly 80,000 clones, with about three quarters as singletons. Sequencing input: PBMCs. These receptors all come from a male donor in good health and CMV-seropositive. CDR3s include the opening cysteine and the closing phenylalanine or tryptophan. A D gene is named only where the DNA matches it firmly. Rows give clone size only sometimes, using once, few, many, or a class for an expanded clone.

>NA|TRBJ2-2|TRBV18|TRBD2|16
CASSPRLADNTGELFF
TGTGCCAGCTCACCCCGACTAGCGGATAACACCGGGGAGCTGTTTTTT
>NA|TRBJ2-7|TRBV5-1|NA|12
CASSLSGYEQYF
TGCGCCAGCAGCTTATCAGGATACGAGCAGTACTTC
>NA|TRBJ1-4|TRBV30|TRBD1|15
CAWSALGQGDEKLFF
TGTGCCTGGAGTGCTTTGGGACAGGGGGATGAAAAACTGTTTTTT
>NA|TRBJ2-3|TRBV2|TRBD2|16
CASSEMASGSAGTQYF
TGTGCCAGCAGTGAAATGGCTAGCGGGAGTGCGGGTACGCAGTATTTT
>NA|TRBJ2-3|TRBV4-2|NA|15
CASMGGTQARNTQYF
TGTGCCAGTATGGGCGGGACCCAAGCGAGAAATACGCAGTATTTT
>NA|TRBJ2-7|TRBV7-2|NA|15
CASSLKAPGSGEQYF
TGTGCCAGCAGCTTAAAGGCCCCGGGGTCGGGCGAGCAGTACTTC
>NA|TRBJ2-3|TRBV7-8|NA|13
CASSLVAVDTQYF
TGTGCCAGCAGCTTGGTGGCGGTAGATACGCAGTATTTT
>NA|TRBJ2-1|TRBV7-2|NA|11
CASSFRDSQFF
TGTGCCAGCAGCTTCCGGGACTCGCAGTTCTTC
>NA|TRBJ2-1|TRBV7-9|NA|15
CASSSTPSSYNEQFF
TGTGCCAGCAGCTCGACACCGAGCTCCTACAATGAGCAGTTCTTC
>few|TRBJ2-1|TRBV5-1|TRBD2|16
CASRRTSGSSYNEQFF
TGCGCCAGCAGAAGGACTAGTGGCAGCTCCTACAATGAGCAGTTCTTC
>NA|TRBJ1-2|TRBV2|NA|14
CASSEGLPGDGYTF
TGTGCCAGCAGTGAAGGTCTGCCCGGGGATGGCTACACCTTC
>NA|TRBJ2-1|TRBV15|TRBD1|14
CATSRAGGYNEQFF
TGTGCCACCAGCAGAGCAGGGGGATACAATGAGCAGTTCTTC